The present entry profiles one T cell receptor (beta chain) with its context. The antigen remains undetermined. The V gene's germline CDR1 is MNHNY and CDR2 SVGAGI (reference sequence). The CDR3 has 16 residues. Trimming removed 2 bases from V and 7 bases from J; junction bases left unmatched: 11. Naive CD8 cells lacked CD45RO and underwent positive selection for CCR7, leaving out terminally differentiated effector memory CD45RA+ cells. This record comes from a study of shared clonotypes between healthy human individuals. About the research overall: Donor composition was a couple of women and a few men, aged 18 to 49.

Per the study methods: Without quality scores, immunoSEQ junctional reads could not be filtered like full-length reads. Clones were read by immunoSEQ multiplex PCR, and TCRdb kept only the in-frame ones, dropping some. From that table come the V and J calls and clone size; the DNA was used to work out D and trimming. The table includes about 1,900,000 clones, about 95% detected once. Study-level findings and limits: Clonotypes shared by all four sorted-subset donors had higher generation probabilities than non-shared clonotypes.

The receptor's source is a man between 18 and 35 years old in good health. J is TRBJ2-1 and V is TRBV6-6; 7 nucleotides match TRBD2. The sample taken for sequencing was naive CD8+ T cells sorted from blood. CDR3 region: CASSYPPEAGENEQFF. DNA for the CDR3: TGTGCCAGCAGTTACCCCCCCGAGGCGGGGGAAAATGAGCAGTTCTTC.